This passage covers 5 T cell receptor beta chains from one sample sequenced in a study of blood T cell repertoires in COVID-19. Produced via immunoSEQ multiplex PCR; TCRdb's table is partial and in-frame only. The repertoire holds about 41,000 clones, with about 86% as singletons. Specimen: peripheral blood. The receptors were gathered from a man in his forties or fifties with COVID-19, enrolled during active disease.

The chain couples TRBV11-3 to TRBJ2-7; 13 nucleotides agree with TRBD2. J gave up 10 bases and V 1 base, and 7 bases lay outside the gene matches. Germline assignment: CDR1 SGHNT and CDR2 YENEEA. The CDR3 runs 15 residues. The CDR3 sequence: CASSLGPTSGGGQYF. The CDR3 coding sequence is TGTGCCAGCAGCTTAGGACCCACTAGCGGGGGGGGTCAGTACTTC.

This clone was observed a few times. The V call is TRBV19, the J call TRBJ2-7, with 7 bases lining up with TRBD1. With V trimmed by 5 bases and J by 1 base, 8 bases remained unmatched. CDR3 size: 15 residues. The germline gives CDR1 LNHDA, CDR2 SQIVND (reference sequence). The CDR3 DNA sequence: TGTGCCAGTAGTGAAAAGACAGGGATTTCCTACGAGCAGTACTTC. Protein sequence: CASSEKTGISYEQYF. Supplemented by reference TRBV19 and TRBJ2-7, the full variable domain reads DGGITQSPKYLFRKEGQNVTLSCEQNLNHDAMYWYRQDPGQGLRLIYYSQIVNDFQKGDIAEGYSVSREKKESFPLTVTSAQKNPTAFYLCASSEKTGISYEQYFGPGTRLTVT.

The chain couples TRBV6-6 to TRBJ1-5; D uncertain. V was pared by 4 bases and J by 4 bases, with 8 bases between. The germline gives CDR1 MNHNY, CDR2 SVGAGI (reference sequence). The CDR3 runs 13 residues. The CDR3 DNA follows: TGTGCCAGCAGTTCCAACACGAATCAGCCCCAGCATTTT. Translation: CASSSNTNQPQHF.

The rearrangement uses TRBV29-1 and TRBJ2-1; 9 bases fit TRBD1. The CDR3 loop spans 16 amino acids. Trimming took 6 bases from V and 4 from J; bases not matched to a gene: 13. Germline CDR1 SQVTM, CDR2 ANQGSEA. CDR3 sequence (DNA): TGCAGCGTCCGAGGTTGGACAGGGGCGATATACAATGAGCAGTTCTTC. The encoded protein is CSVRGWTGAIYNEQFF.

This clone occurred a few times. The gene calls are TRBV18 and TRBJ2-2, with 9 bases fitting TRBD2. The CDR3 has 16 amino acids. In germline, CDR1 is KGHSH, CDR2 LQKENI. Germline trimming cut 3 bases from V and 7 bases from J; bases unmatched to any gene: 9. CDR3 coding DNA: TGTGCCAGCTCACCCCTTAGCGGGGGCCCCGGCGGGGAGCTGTTTTTT. Translated, it gives CASSPLSGGPGGELFF. The whole variable domain, remainder taken from reference TRBV18 and TRBJ2-2, is NAGVMQNPRHLVRRRGQEARLRCSPMKGHSHVYWYRQLPEEGLKFMVYLQKENIIDESGMPKERFSAEFPKEGPSILRIQQVVRGDSAAYFCASSPLSGGPGGELFFGEGSRLTVL.